This TCR beta chain was captured in a study of tumor-infiltrating lymphocytes in primary liver carcinoma. Regarding this clonotype: A read error may account for a junction end that differs from germline.

A primer in the constant region served to generate TCR beta cDNA from roughly 520 ng of total RNA. Generation of the TCR beta libraries relied on three nested multiplex PCR rounds using slightly modified ARM-PCR. A C-beta reverse primer and TRBV1-TRBV30 forward primers served in each of the first two PCR rounds, at about 9 cycles apiece. A single record per CDR3 protein comes from TCRdb applying MiXCR to the multiplex PCR reads. Of tens of thousands of distinct CDR3 sequences detected, around three quarters appear once; the ten largest clones hold 40% to 55%. The CDR3 is 15 residues long. Germline V gene data show CDR1 as LGHNA and CDR2 as YNFKEQ. Starting material for RNA and DNA co-extraction consisted of roughly 18-34 mg of unsorted bulk tissue.

This rearrangement joins TRBV4-2 to TRBJ2-3, with D perhaps TRBD1 or TRBD2 (5 bases each). The sample comprised liver tumor tissue from sampling region 3. Subset here: tumor region T3, left-lateral pole. The receptor was derived from a man between 40 and 49 years old with primary liver carcinoma and hepatitis B virus infection. In DNA, the CDR3 is TGTGTCAGCAGCCAAGAGAGGGGAGTGACAGATACACAGTATTTT. Its protein product is CVSSQERGVTDTQYF.